This T cell receptor (beta chain) derives from a study of tumor-infiltrating lymphocytes in primary liver carcinoma. As for the study in general: Patients were both men and women, whose ages ran from 30 to 69 years. Study-level results: The study found tumor-adjacent and tumor-blood pairs overlapped less than tumor region pairs.

TCR beta cDNA came from about 450 ng total RNA, primed with a constant-region primer. Construction of TCR beta libraries relied on three successive nested multiplex PCR rounds employing slightly modified ARM-PCR. Each CDR3 protein is one row after TCRdb ran MiXCR on the multiplex PCR reads. Altogether about 25,000 distinct CDR3 sequences are present, roughly four fifths being singletons, with the ten largest covering about 32%. The tissue used was unsorted bulk material of about 19-34 mg. RNA and DNA were co-extracted from it with the AllPrep DNA/RNA mini kit. Patients carried chronic HBV infection without prior treatment. Note on this clonotype: Its cognate antigen is unknown. The CDR3 end shows no conserved phenylalanine or tryptophan, and so a read error is likely.

Sequencing was performed on liver tumor tissue from sampling region 5. Stated subset: tumor region T5, tumor centre. This receptor was identified in a woman in her 30s with primary liver carcinoma and hepatitis B virus infection.

CDR3 in amino acids: CASSIAGSSGSSYEQYL. CDR3 bases: TGTGCCAGCAGCATCGCCGGGTCTAGCGGGAGCTCCTACGAGCAGTACCTC. The chain employs TRBV6-5 and TRBJ2-7; 10 bases line up with TRBD2. CDR1 is MNHEY and CDR2 is SVGAGI in the germline V gene. This CDR3 spans 17 amino acids. The ends lost 6 bases at V and 0 bases at J; junction bases unmatched: 11.